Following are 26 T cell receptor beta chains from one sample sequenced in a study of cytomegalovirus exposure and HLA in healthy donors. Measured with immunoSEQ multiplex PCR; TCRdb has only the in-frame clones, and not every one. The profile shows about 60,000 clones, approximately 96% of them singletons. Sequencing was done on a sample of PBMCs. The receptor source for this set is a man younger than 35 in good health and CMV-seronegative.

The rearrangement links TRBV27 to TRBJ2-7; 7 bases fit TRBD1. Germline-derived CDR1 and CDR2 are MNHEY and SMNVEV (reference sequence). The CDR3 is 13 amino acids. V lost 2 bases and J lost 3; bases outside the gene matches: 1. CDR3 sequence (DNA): TGTGCCAGCAGTTTAAGGGACAGCTACGAGCAGTACTTC. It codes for CASSLRDSYEQYF.

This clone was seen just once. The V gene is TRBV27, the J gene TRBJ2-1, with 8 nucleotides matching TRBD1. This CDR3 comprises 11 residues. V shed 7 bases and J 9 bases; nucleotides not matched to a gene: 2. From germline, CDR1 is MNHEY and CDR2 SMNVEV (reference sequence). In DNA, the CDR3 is TGTGCCAGCATCGGACAGGGTGAGCAGTTCTTC. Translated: CASIGQGEQFF.

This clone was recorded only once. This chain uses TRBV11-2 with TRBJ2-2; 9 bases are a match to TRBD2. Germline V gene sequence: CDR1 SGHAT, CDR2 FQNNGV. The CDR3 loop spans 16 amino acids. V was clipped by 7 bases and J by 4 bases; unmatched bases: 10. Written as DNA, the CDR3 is TGTGCCAGCAACCCGGAACTAGCGGGCGGCACCGGGGAGCTGTTTTTT. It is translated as CASNPELAGGTGELFF.

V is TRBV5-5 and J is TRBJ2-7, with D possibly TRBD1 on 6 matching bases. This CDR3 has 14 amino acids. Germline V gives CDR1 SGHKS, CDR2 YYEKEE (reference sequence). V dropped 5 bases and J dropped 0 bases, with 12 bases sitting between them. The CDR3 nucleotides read TGTGCCAGCAGTTTATACAGGGACTCCTACGAGCAGTACTTC. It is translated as CASSLYRDSYEQYF. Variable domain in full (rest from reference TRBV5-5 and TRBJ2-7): DAGVTQSPTHLIKTRGQQVTLRCSPISGHKSVSWYQQVLGQGPQFIFQYYEKEERGRGNFPDRFSARQFPNYSSELNVNALLLGDSALYLCASSLYRDSYEQYFGPGTRLTVT.

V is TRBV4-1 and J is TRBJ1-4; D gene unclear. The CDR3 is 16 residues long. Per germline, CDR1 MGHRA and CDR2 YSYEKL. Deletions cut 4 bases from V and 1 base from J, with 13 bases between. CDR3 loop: CASSPWTRGTNEKLFF. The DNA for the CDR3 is TGCGCCAGCAGCCCATGGACCCGGGGAACTAATGAAAAACTGTTTTTT.

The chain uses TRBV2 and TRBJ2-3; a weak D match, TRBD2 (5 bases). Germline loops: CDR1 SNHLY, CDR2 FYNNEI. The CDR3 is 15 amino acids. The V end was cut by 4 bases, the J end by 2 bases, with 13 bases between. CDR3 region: CASSGVGGATDTQYF. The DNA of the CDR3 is TGTGCCAGCAGTGGAGTCGGAGGTGCCACAGATACGCAGTATTTT. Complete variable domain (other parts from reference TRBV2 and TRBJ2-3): EPEVTQTPSHQVTQMGQEVILRCVPISNHLYFYWYRQILGQKVEFLVSFYNNEISEKSEIFDDQFSVERPDGSNFTLKIRSTKLEDSAMYFCASSGVGGATDTQYFGPGTRLTVL.

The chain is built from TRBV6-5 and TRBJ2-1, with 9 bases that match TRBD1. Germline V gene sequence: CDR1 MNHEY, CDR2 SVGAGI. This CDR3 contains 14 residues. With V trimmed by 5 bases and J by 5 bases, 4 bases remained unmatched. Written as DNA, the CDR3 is TGTGCCAGCAGTCTCAACAGGGGGCACAATGAGCAGTTCTTC. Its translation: CASSLNRGHNEQFF.

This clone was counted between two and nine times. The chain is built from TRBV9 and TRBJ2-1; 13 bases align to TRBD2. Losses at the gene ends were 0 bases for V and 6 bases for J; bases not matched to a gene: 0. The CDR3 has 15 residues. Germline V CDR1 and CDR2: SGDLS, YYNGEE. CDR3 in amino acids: CASSVGTSGSNEQFF. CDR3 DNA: TGTGCCAGCAGCGTAGGGACTAGCGGGAGCAATGAGCAGTTCTTC.

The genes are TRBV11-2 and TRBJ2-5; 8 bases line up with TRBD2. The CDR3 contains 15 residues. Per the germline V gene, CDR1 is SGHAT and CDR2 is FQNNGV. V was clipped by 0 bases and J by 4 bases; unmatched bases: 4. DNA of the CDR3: TGTGCCAGCAGCTTAGATCCGGGGGGGAGAGAGACCCAGTACTTC. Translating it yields CASSLDPGGRETQYF.

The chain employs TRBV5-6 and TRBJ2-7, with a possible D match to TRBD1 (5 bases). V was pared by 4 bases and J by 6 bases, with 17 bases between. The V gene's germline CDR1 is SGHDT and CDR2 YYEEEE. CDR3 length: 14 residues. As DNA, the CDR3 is TGTGCCAGCAGCCCCTCGGTCCTGGGGCTCGAGCAGTACTTC. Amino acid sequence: CASSPSVLGLEQYF.

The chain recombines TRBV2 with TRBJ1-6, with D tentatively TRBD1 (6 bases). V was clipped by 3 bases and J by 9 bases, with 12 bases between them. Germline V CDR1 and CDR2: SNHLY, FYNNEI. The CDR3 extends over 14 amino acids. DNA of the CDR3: TGTGCCAGCAGTGAGGGGGCAGGTGTTTCACCCCTCCACTTT. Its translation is CASSEGAGVSPLHF.

CDR3 bases: TGTGCCTGGGGGAGTCTAGGGGAGCAGTACTTC. Its protein is CAWGSLGEQYF. The chain has TRBV30 and TRBJ2-7, with D maybe TRBD2 (5 bases). The CDR3 is 11 amino acids. Trimming took 5 bases from V and 7 from J, leaving 12 bases between them. Germline V gene lookup returns CDR1 GTSNPN and CDR2 SVGIG (reference sequence).

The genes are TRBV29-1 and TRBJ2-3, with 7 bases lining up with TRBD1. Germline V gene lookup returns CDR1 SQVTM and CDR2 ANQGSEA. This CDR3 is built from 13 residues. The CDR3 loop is CRVGGGTTDTQYF. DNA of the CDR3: TGCAGAGTAGGGGGCGGTACGACAGATACGCAGTATTTT.

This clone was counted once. CDR3 amino acids: CASSPGGGWHQPQHF. In DNA form, the CDR3 reads TGTGCCAGCAGCCCCGGGGGGGGGTGGCATCAGCCCCAGCATTTT. This sequence joins TRBV27 and TRBJ1-5, with D perhaps matching TRBD1 (5 bases). The CDR3 sequence is 15 residues long. The germline V gene has CDR1 MNHEY and CDR2 SMNVEV (reference sequence). The V gene lost 6 bases and the J gene lost 5 bases, with 17 bases spanning the gap.

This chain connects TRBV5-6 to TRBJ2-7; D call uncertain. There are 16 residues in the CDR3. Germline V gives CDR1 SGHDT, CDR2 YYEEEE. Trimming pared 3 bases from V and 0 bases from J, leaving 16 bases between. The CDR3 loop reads CASSSTAARTSYEQYF. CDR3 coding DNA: TGTGCCAGCAGCTCGACCGCGGCCAGAACCTCCTACGAGCAGTACTTC.

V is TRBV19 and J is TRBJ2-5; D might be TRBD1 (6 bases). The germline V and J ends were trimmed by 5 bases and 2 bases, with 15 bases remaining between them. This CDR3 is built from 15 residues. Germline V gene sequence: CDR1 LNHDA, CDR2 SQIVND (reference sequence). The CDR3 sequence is CASSHRGQIQETQYF. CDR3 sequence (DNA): TGTGCCAGTAGTCACCGGGGACAAATACAAGAGACCCAGTACTTC. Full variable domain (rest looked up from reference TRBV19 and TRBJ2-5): DGGITQSPKYLFRKEGQNVTLSCEQNLNHDAMYWYRQDPGQGLRLIYYSQIVNDFQKGDIAEGYSVSREKKESFPLTVTSAQKNPTAFYLCASSHRGQIQETQYFGPGTRLLVL.

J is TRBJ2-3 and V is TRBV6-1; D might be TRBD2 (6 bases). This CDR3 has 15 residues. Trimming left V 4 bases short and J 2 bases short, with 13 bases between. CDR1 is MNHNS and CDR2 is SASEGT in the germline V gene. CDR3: CASSGLAGNTDTQYF. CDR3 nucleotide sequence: TGTGCCAGCAGTGGTCTGGCGGGAAACACAGATACGCAGTATTTT.

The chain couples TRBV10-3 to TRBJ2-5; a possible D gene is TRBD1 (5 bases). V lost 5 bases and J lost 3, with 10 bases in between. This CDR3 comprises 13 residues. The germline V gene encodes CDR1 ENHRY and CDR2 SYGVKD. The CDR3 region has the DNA TGTGCCATCAGTTCCTCAGGGAAAGAGACCCAGTACTTC. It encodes CAISSSGKETQYF.

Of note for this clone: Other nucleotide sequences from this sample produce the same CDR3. The CDR3 DNA is TGTGCCAGCTCACCACCCCAGGGACTAGCGGGAGTATACGAGCAGTACTTC. Its protein product is CASSPPQGLAGVYEQYF. V is TRBV18 and J is TRBJ2-7; 14 bases are a match to TRBD2. There are 17 residues in the CDR3. The trim removed 0 bases at V and 4 bases at J, leaving 5 bases unmatched. CDR1 and CDR2 (germline): KGHSH, LQKENI. Supplemented by reference TRBV18 and TRBJ2-7, the full variable domain reads NAGVMQNPRHLVRRRGQEARLRCSPMKGHSHVYWYRQLPEEGLKFMVYLQKENIIDESGMPKERFSAEFPKEGPSILRIQQVVRGDSAAYFCASSPPQGLAGVYEQYFGPGTRLTVT.

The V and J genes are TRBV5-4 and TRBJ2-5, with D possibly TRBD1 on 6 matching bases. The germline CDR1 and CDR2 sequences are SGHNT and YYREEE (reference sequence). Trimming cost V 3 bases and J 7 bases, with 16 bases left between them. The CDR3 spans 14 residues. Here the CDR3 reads CASSYGQGLGTQYF. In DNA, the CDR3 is TGTGCCAGCAGCTACGGGCAGGGGCTGGGGACCCAGTACTTC.

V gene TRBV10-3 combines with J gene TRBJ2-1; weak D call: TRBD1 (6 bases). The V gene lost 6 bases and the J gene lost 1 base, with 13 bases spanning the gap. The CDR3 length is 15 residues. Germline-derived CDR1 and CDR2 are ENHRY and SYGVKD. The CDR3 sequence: CAIRDSALSYNEQFF. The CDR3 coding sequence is TGTGCCATCAGGGACAGCGCCTTGTCCTACAATGAGCAGTTCTTC.

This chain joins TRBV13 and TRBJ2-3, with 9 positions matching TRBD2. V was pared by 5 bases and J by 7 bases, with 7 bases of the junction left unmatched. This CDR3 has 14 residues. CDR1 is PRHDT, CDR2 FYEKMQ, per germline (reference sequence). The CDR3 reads CASSPLLAGNTQYF. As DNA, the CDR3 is TGTGCCAGCAGCCCCCTCCTAGCGGGGAATACGCAGTATTTT.

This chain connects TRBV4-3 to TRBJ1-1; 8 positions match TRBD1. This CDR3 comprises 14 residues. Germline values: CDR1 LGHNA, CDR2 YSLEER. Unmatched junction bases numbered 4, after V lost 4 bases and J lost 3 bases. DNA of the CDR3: TGCGCCAGCAGCCCGACAGGGGCGTACACTGAAGCTTTCTTT. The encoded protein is CASSPTGAYTEAFF.

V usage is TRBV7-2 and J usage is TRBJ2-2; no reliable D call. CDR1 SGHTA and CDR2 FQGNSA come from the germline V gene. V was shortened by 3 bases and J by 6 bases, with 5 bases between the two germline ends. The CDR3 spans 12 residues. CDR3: CASSFSAGELFF. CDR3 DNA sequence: TGTGCCAGCAGCTTTTCAGCCGGGGAGCTGTTTTTT.

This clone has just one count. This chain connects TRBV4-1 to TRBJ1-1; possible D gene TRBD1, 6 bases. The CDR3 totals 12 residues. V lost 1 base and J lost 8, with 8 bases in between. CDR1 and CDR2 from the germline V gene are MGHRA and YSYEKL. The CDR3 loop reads CASSQVGAEAFF. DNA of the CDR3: TGCGCCAGCAGCCAAGTGGGGGCCGAAGCTTTCTTT.

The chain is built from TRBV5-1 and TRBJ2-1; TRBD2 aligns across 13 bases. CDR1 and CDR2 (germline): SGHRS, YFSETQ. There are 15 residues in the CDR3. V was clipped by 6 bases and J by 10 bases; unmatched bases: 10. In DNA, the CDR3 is TGCGCCAGCACCTCAGGACTAGCGGGAGCGGGGGAGCAGTTCTTC. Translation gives CASTSGLAGAGEQFF.